This TCR beta chain was identified during a study of cytomegalovirus exposure and HLA in healthy donors. Whole-study findings and limits: What was likely a sequencing artifact was a cluster of highly shared sequence variants. Presence/absence analyses treated sequencing depth as roughly uniform across donors. Cytomegalovirus status was reportedly diagnosed by the classifier with high specificity and sensitivity. Under in vitro conditions, three CMV-associated chains were confirmed as specific for CMV antigens.

PCR primers comprised 60 Vbeta and 13 Jbeta primers. Repertoires were generated with immunoSEQ multiplex PCR, while TCRdb's copy carries only in-frame clones and drops some. The repertoire holds just over 150,000 clones, with around 80% as singletons. For this clone: Its antigen remains unknown.

V lost 0 bases and J 4 bases, leaving 15 bases between the germline ends. The CDR3 contains 16 residues. Germline V gene lookup returns CDR1 LGHNA and CDR2 YNFKEQ. The sequenced sample was PBMCs. This receptor was taken from a male donor in good health and CMV-seropositive. This chain connects TRBV4-2 to TRBJ1-2, with D tentatively TRBD1 (6 bases). The CDR3 sequence: CASSQDKQGPTYGYTF. CDR3 DNA sequence: TGTGCCAGCAGCCAAGATAAGCAGGGGCCAACCTATGGCTACACCTTC.